Detailed here is one T cell receptor (beta chain). The antigen is unknown. CDR1 and CDR2 (germline): GTSNPN, SVGIG (reference sequence). With 0 bases removed from V and 5 bases from J, the gap between germline ends came to 13 bases. The CDR3 totals 14 residues. The sample belongs to a study of Ad26.COV2.S vaccination and SARS-CoV-2 variants. Study results and limitations: Ad26.COV2.S recipients had broader spike-specific TCRs (P = 0.0014). Researchers cautioned that TCR breadth and depth analyses may have underestimated total T cell responses.

The treatment was: some 20 received Ad26.COV2.S at low or high dose, single or two shots; a few received placebo; per-sample allocation not given. Following the first vaccine or placebo injection, samples were taken on day 63. Donation came from an adult in Boston who was aged 18-55 years. An Ad26 vector expressing Wuhan-strain SARS-CoV-2 spike served as the vaccine. Assay used: immunoSEQ multiplex PCR; TCRdb lists only in-frame clones, some missing. The repertoire holds approximately 500,000 clones, with around 85% as singletons. The sequence came from a person aged 18-60 years who received the Ad26.COV2.S COVID-19 vaccine or a placebo. The rearrangement joins TRBV30 to TRBJ1-1, with a weak D call TRBD1 (5 bases). The source was peripheral blood, collected in a trial of Ad26.COV2.S vaccine versus placebo. CDR3 sequence: CAWSVGTSRTEAFF. In nucleotides, the CDR3 is TGTGCCTGGAGTGTCGGGACCTCGCGGACTGAAGCTTTCTTT.